This passage covers 31 T cell receptor beta chains from one sample sequenced in a study of T-cell reconstitution after alpha-beta-depleted transplantation in children. Using unique molecular identifiers, the investigators prepared the TCRbeta library. From the PCR reads, TCRdb called clonotypes with MiXCR, one entry per CDR3 protein. The sample consists of more than 400,000 distinct CDR3 sequences, roughly two fifths of them appearing once. The sequencing used PBMCs, collected before TCRalphabeta/CD19-depleted stem cell transplant. The receptors stem from a girl aged 2 to 9 with aplastic anemia, due to receive a stem cell transplant.

This clonotype was counted ten times or more. V gene TRBV5-1 combines with J gene TRBJ2-7; 7 nucleotides line up with TRBD1. With V trimmed by 4 bases and J by 6 bases, 10 bases remained unmatched. Germline V gene lookup returns CDR1 SGHRS and CDR2 YFSETQ. The CDR3 runs to 14 residues. This chain's CDR3 is CASSPDRILTEQYF. The CDR3 DNA reads TGCGCCAGCAGCCCGGACAGGATTCTAACCGAGCAGTACTTC.

This clonotype was seen at least ten times. The chain recombines TRBV5-6 with TRBJ2-7; TRBD1 matches 10 bases. V lost 2 bases to trimming and J lost 2 bases; unmatched junction nucleotides: 4. Germline CDR1 and CDR2: SGHDT and YYEEEE. The CDR3 runs to 15 residues. CDR3 nucleotide sequence: TGTGCCAGCAGCTTCGGGACAGGGGTAGCCTACGAGCAGTACTTC. Translating gives CASSFGTGVAYEQYF.

This clonotype has just a few counts. In DNA form, the CDR3 reads TGTGCCAGCAGCTTGGTCCCCCGAGCGGGAGGGCCTCTCTCTGGGGCCAACGTCCTGACTTTC. Its protein is CASSLVPRAGGPLSGANVLTF. The V and J genes are TRBV5-4 and TRBJ2-6; 10 bases match TRBD2. With 0 bases clipped from V and 0 bases from J, the junction kept 12 bases outside the gene matches. The CDR3 has 21 residues. Per the germline V gene, CDR1 is SGHNT and CDR2 is YYREEE (reference sequence).

This clonotype has a handful of counts. This chain uses TRBV3-1 with TRBJ2-5; 7 bases fit TRBD1. The CDR3 runs 15 residues. V trimming: 3 bases; J trimming: 4 bases; junction bases outside the gene matches: 8. Germline V gene sequence: CDR1 LGHDT, CDR2 YNNKEL (reference sequence). CDR3 residues: CASSQSPGTAETQYF. DNA for the CDR3: TGTGCCAGCAGCCAGAGCCCGGGGACAGCAGAGACCCAGTACTTC.

The chain links TRBV20-1 to TRBJ2-2; 7 nucleotides agree with TRBD2. The CDR3 has 15 residues. The trim removed 4 bases at V and 3 bases at J, leaving 8 bases unmatched. The V gene's germline CDR1 is DFQATT and CDR2 SNEGSKA (reference sequence). In nucleotides, the CDR3 is TGCAGTGCTACAGAGAGGGGACTACACACCGGGGAGCTGTTTTTT. This sequence encodes CSATERGLHTGELFF.

The V and J genes are TRBV7-2 and TRBJ2-1; D perhaps matches TRBD2 (6 bases). Germline V CDR1 and CDR2: SGHTA, FQGNSA. The V and J ends lost 6 bases and 5 bases respectively, with 14 bases between them. The CDR3 has 14 amino acids. CDR3 loop: CASSFGTGNNEQFF. CDR3 nucleotide sequence: TGTGCCAGCAGTTTCGGGACTGGAAACAATGAGCAGTTCTTC. The full variable domain, in which reference TRBV7-2 and TRBJ2-1 provide the parts outside the CDR3, is GAGVSQSPSNKVTEKGKDVELRCDPISGHTALYWYRQSLGQGLEFLIYFQGNSAPDKSGLPSDRFSAERTGGSVSTLTIQRTQQEDSAVYLCASSFGTGNNEQFFGPGTRLTVL.

The V call is TRBV15, the J call TRBJ2-5, with 8 bases aligning to TRBD2. CDR1 LNHNV and CDR2 YYDKDF come from the germline V gene (reference sequence). V gave up 1 base and J gave up 2 bases; unmatched junction bases: 3. The CDR3 contains 15 residues. CDR3 DNA sequence: TGTGCCACCAGCAGAGGGGCTAGCGGGCAAGAGACCCAGTACTTC. It specifies CATSRGASGQETQYF. The full variable domain, in which reference TRBV15 and TRBJ2-5 provide the parts outside the CDR3, is DAMVIQNPRYQVTQFGKPVTLSCSQTLNHNVMYWYQQKSSQAPKLLFHYYDKDFNNEADTPDNFQSRRPNTSFCFLDIRSPGLGDTAMYLCATSRGASGQETQYFGPGTRLLVL.

The gene calls are TRBV18 and TRBJ2-7; TRBD1 is a possible D gene (6 bases). This CDR3 has 15 amino acids. With 2 bases removed from V and 7 bases from J, the gap between germline ends came to 18 bases. CDR1 and CDR2 (germline): KGHSH, LQKENI. The CDR3 is CASSPDRDKRWEQYF. The CDR3, as DNA: TGTGCCAGCTCACCAGACCGGGACAAGCGGTGGGAGCAGTACTTC. The variable domain in full, with the rest retrieved from reference TRBV18 and TRBJ2-7, is NAGVMQNPRHLVRRRGQEARLRCSPMKGHSHVYWYRQLPEEGLKFMVYLQKENIIDESGMPKERFSAEFPKEGPSILRIQQVVRGDSAAYFCASSPDRDKRWEQYFGPGTRLTVT.

The chain recombines TRBV3-1 with TRBJ2-1, with 13 nucleotides matching TRBD2. V shed 4 bases, J shed 4 bases, and the junction held 13 bases outside the gene matches. This CDR3 has 19 amino acids. CDR1 and CDR2 from the germline V gene are LGHDT and YNNKEL (reference sequence). CDR3 sequence reads: CASSRTSGRGGVSYNEQFF. The CDR3 coding sequence is TGTGCCAGCAGCCGGACTAGCGGGAGAGGAGGCGTTTCGTACAATGAGCAGTTCTTC.

This chain links TRBV9 with TRBJ2-2; D unclear. Germline values: CDR1 SGDLS, CDR2 YYNGEE. V was clipped by 2 bases and J by 0 bases, with 14 bases between them. The CDR3 consists of 17 residues. CDR3 residues: CASSVPITAPNTGELFF. CDR3 sequence (DNA): TGTGCCAGCAGCGTCCCCATTACCGCGCCGAACACCGGGGAGCTGTTTTTT. The full variable domain, its missing parts supplied by reference TRBV9 and TRBJ2-2, is DSGVTQTPKHLITATGQRVTLRCSPRSGDLSVYWYQQSLDQGLQFLIQYYNGEERAKGNILERFSAQQFPDLHSELNLSSLELGDSALYFCASSVPITAPNTGELFFGEGSRLTVL.

The V call is TRBV11-1, the J call TRBJ2-3; D remains ambiguous. Trimming took off 0 bases at V and 2 bases at J, with 21 bases between the two ends. This CDR3 comprises 19 residues. CDR1 is SGHAT and CDR2 is FQDESV in the germline V gene (reference sequence). The CDR3 DNA follows: TGTGCCAGCAGCTTAGCGGTTAGGGTGACGGCGGTCCCCACAGATACGCAGTATTTT. It codes for CASSLAVRVTAVPTDTQYF.

The chain is built from TRBV20-1 and TRBJ2-3; the D is unclear. This CDR3 has 13 residues. Germline V gives CDR1 DFQATT, CDR2 SNEGSKA (reference sequence). Trimming took 2 bases from V and 6 from J, leaving 12 bases between them. CDR3 sequence (DNA): TGCAGTGCTAGAAGGGCCCCTACGGATACGCAGTATTTT. Its translation: CSARRAPTDTQYF.

This chain joins TRBV29-1 and TRBJ1-3; D gene ambiguous. The V and J ends lost 6 bases and 2 bases respectively, with 8 bases between them. This CDR3 region has 12 residues. Germline CDR1 is SQVTM and CDR2 is ANQGSEA. The CDR3 DNA sequence: TGCAGCGTCATTTCACCTGGAAACACCATATATTTT. It codes for CSVISPGNTIYF.

CDR3 region: CASSFSPGPTYEQYF. The CDR3 bases are TGCGCCAGCAGTTTTTCACCCGGACCGACCTACGAGCAGTACTTC. The chain combines TRBV5-1 with TRBJ2-7; D gene ambiguous. Germline CDR1 reads SGHRS; CDR2 reads YFSETQ. This CDR3 is built from 15 residues. Trimming pared 5 bases from V and 2 bases from J, leaving 17 bases between.

In its sample, this clonotype was seen many times. The chain links TRBV11-2 to TRBJ2-1; 11 nucleotides line up with TRBD1. Germline V lookup: CDR1 SGHAT, CDR2 FQNNGV. The CDR3 runs 16 residues. The V segment lost 5 bases and the J segment 7 bases; nucleotides outside the gene matches: 10. DNA of the CDR3: TGTGCCAGCAGCGCCCCCCAGGACAGGGGGCTGAATGAGCAGTTCTTC. Translation: CASSAPQDRGLNEQFF.

The V call is TRBV6-1, the J call TRBJ1-2; D uncertain. The CDR3 is made up of 12 amino acids. CDR1 MNHNS and CDR2 SASEGT come from the germline V gene. Trimming stripped 5 bases from V and 4 bases from J, with 8 bases between. CDR3: CASSTAFYGYTF. CDR3 DNA sequence: TGTGCCAGCAGTACAGCGTTCTATGGCTACACCTTC.

The V call is TRBV29-1, the J call TRBJ2-7; D is possibly TRBD2 (5 bases). CDR1 and CDR2 (germline): SQVTM, ANQGSEA. This CDR3 is built from 13 residues. V was shortened by 3 bases and J by 2 bases, with 11 bases between the two germline ends. The CDR3 region has the DNA TGCAGCGTTGAGGCGCAGGAGGCCTACGAGCAGTACTTC. It is translated as CSVEAQEAYEQYF.

V and J are TRBV27 and TRBJ2-5; 11 nucleotides align to TRBD1. The trim removed 4 bases at V and 14 bases at J, leaving 21 bases unmatched. Germline V gives CDR1 MNHEY, CDR2 SMNVEV (reference sequence). This CDR3 contains 17 residues. The CDR3 sequence: CASSSRTGGFALEAKYF. Written as DNA, the CDR3 is TGTGCCAGCAGTTCCAGGACAGGGGGCTTTGCTCTCGAGGCAAAATACTTC.

The table lists this clonotype with many counts. The J gene is TRBJ2-7, the V gene TRBV5-6; maybe TRBD2 (7 bases). Germline CDR1 and CDR2: SGHDT and YYEEEE. The CDR3 spans 14 residues. Trimming shortened V by 5 bases and J by 2 bases, and 14 bases separated the two germline ends. The CDR3 bases are TGTGCCAGCAGTACGCCGGGGGGCCCCTACGAGCAGTACTTC. Encoded protein: CASSTPGGPYEQYF.

This chain uses TRBV28 with TRBJ1-2; D is undetermined. Trimming left V 5 bases short and J 3 bases short, with 10 bases between. The germline CDR1 and CDR2 sequences are MDHEN and SYDVKM. CDR3 length: 13 amino acids. CDR3 nucleotide sequence: TGTGCCAGCAGTCCTACACGGGACTATGGCTACACCTTC. As protein: CASSPTRDYGYTF.

V gene TRBV20-1 combines with J gene TRBJ2-2; 13 positions match TRBD2. In germline, CDR1 is DFQATT, CDR2 SNEGSKA (reference sequence). The CDR3 is 14 residues long. V was pared by 6 bases and J by 4 bases, with 2 bases of the junction left unmatched. CDR3 residues: CSARTSGSTGELFF. The CDR3 region has the DNA TGCAGTGCCCGGACTAGCGGGAGCACCGGGGAGCTGTTTTTT.

This clonotype was recorded only once. The CDR3 sequence is CASSVPWREKLFF. The DNA of the CDR3 is TGTGCCAGTAGTGTCCCCTGGCGTGAAAAACTGTTTTTT. The chain is built from TRBV19 and TRBJ1-4; unclear D gene. From germline, CDR1 is LNHDA and CDR2 SQIVND (reference sequence). V was clipped by 5 bases and J by 7 bases, with 11 bases between them. The CDR3 loop spans 13 amino acids.

This clonotype was counted a few times. The V call is TRBV20-1, the J call TRBJ2-3; TRBD2 agrees at 11 bases. This CDR3 has 15 amino acids. Per germline, CDR1 DFQATT and CDR2 SNEGSKA (reference sequence). The V segment lost 0 bases and the J segment 4 bases; nucleotides outside the gene matches: 3. In DNA, the CDR3 is TGCAGTGCTAGAGATAGCGGGGGGGCATCAGATACGCAGTATTTT. Protein: CSARDSGGASDTQYF.

With regard to this clonotype: A read error may account for a junction end that differs from germline. This chain links TRBV20-1 with TRBJ2-1; D possibly uses TRBD1 or TRBD2 (6 bases each). This CDR3 has 17 amino acids. Germline V gene lookup returns CDR1 DFQATT and CDR2 SNEGSKA (reference sequence). DNA for the CDR3: TGCTGTGCTAGAGAGGGCGCGCGGGACAATCCCTACAATGAGCAGTTCTTC. Translating it yields CCAREGARDNPYNEQFF.

About this clonotype itself: Its ends do not fully match the called genes, so a read error is possible. This sequence joins TRBV27 and TRBJ2-3; the match to TRBD2 covers 11 bases. The CDR3 has 14 residues. The germline V gene encodes CDR1 MNHEY and CDR2 SMNVEV (reference sequence). The CDR3 spells CAISRTSGTDTQYF. The CDR3, as DNA: TGTGCCATCAGTCGGACTAGCGGGACAGATACGCAGTATTTT.

CDR3 in amino acids: CATSAKLGPYNEQFF. The CDR3 nucleotides are TGTGCCACCAGCGCCAAGTTGGGGCCATACAATGAGCAGTTCTTC. V gene TRBV15 combines with J gene TRBJ2-1; tentative D call: TRBD1 (5 bases). This CDR3 has 15 amino acids. V lost 5 bases to trimming and J lost 4 bases, with 15 bases between them. Germline CDR1 LNHNV, CDR2 YYDKDF (reference sequence).

This clonotype has a count of ten or more. V is TRBV7-6 and J is TRBJ2-7; 8 positions match TRBD2. From germline, CDR1 is SGHVS and CDR2 FNYEAQ. The junction had 14 bases not matched to a gene; V was cut back by 5 bases and J by 5 bases. The CDR3 extends over 16 amino acids. CDR3 DNA sequence: TGTGCCAGCAGCCCCCGTCGGGGGGGAGTCGGGCACGAGCAGTACTTC. This encodes CASSPRRGGVGHEQYF.

There are a few counts of this clonotype. The chain recombines TRBV5-1 with TRBJ2-7, with 10 nucleotides matching TRBD1. CDR3 length: 16 amino acids. Germline values: CDR1 SGHRS, CDR2 YFSETQ. With V trimmed by 0 bases and J by 7 bases, 10 bases remained unmatched. The CDR3 here is CASSLGIRQGAGEQYF. The CDR3, as DNA: TGCGCCAGCAGCTTGGGGATACGACAGGGGGCCGGAGAGCAGTACTTC.

In its sample, this clonotype was seen a few times. One end of the junction does not line up with germline, which may come from a read error. The chain employs TRBV12-3 or TRBV12-4 and TRBJ2-4; D possibly corresponds to TRBD1 (6 bases). This CDR3 spans 12 amino acids. CDR3 coding DNA: TGTGCCAGCAGTGCCCGACAGGCCCGAGCTAAGTGG. Its protein product is CASSARQARAKW.

V gene TRBV12-3 or TRBV12-4 combines with J gene TRBJ2-1; 8 nucleotides align to TRBD2. The CDR3 sequence is 17 residues long. V dropped 5 bases and J dropped 7; count of bases not matched to a gene: 16. The chain's CDR3 is CASSPNNPGTRGNEQFF. CDR3 DNA sequence: TGTGCCAGCAGTCCCAACAACCCCGGGACTAGGGGGAATGAGCAGTTCTTC.

The chain recombines TRBV30 with TRBJ2-1; no clear D. The CDR3 extends over 15 amino acids. The germline CDR1 and CDR2 sequences are GTSNPN and SVGIG (reference sequence). The V end was cut by 3 bases, the J end by 3 bases, with 15 bases between. The CDR3 nucleotides read TGTGCCTGGAGCGCGTCCCCGTCAAACTACAATGAGCAGTTCTTC. Amino acids: CAWSASPSNYNEQFF.